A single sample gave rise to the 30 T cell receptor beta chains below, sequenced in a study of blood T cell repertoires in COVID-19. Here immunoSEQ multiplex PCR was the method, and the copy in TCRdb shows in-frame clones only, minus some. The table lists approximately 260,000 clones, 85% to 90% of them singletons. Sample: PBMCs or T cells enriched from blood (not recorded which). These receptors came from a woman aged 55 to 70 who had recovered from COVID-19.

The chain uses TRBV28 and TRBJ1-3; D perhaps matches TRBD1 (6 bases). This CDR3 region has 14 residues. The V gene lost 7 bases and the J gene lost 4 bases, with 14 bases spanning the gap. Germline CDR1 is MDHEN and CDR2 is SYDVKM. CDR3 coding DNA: TGTGCCAGCACTCGTCAGGGGCCAGGAAACACCATATATTTT. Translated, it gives CASTRQGPGNTIYF.

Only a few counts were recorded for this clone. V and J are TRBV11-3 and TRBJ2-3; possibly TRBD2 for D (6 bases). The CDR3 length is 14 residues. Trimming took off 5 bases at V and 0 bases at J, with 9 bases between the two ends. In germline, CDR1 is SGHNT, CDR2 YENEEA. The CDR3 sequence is CASSQLASTDTQYF. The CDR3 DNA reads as TGTGCCAGCAGCCAACTAGCAAGCACAGATACGCAGTATTTT.

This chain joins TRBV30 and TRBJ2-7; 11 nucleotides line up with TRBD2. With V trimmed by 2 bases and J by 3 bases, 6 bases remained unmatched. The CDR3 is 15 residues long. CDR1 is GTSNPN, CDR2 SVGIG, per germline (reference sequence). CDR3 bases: TGTGCCTGGAGTTACGGGACTAGCGGAATCTACGAGCAGTACTTC. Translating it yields CAWSYGTSGIYEQYF.

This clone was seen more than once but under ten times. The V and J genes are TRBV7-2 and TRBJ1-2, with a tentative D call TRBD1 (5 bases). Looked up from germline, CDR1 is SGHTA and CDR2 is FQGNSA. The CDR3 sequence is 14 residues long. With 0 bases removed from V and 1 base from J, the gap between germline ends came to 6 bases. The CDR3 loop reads CASSLAQGNYGYTF. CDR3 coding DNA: TGTGCCAGCAGCTTAGCGCAGGGTAACTATGGCTACACCTTC.

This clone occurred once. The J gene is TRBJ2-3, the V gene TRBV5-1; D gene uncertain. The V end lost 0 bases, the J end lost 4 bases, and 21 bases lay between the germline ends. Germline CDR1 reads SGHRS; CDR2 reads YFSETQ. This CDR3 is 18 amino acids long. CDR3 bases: TGCGCCAGCAGCTTGGGGCCTAGAATCCAGCAACGCGCAGATACGCAGTATTTT. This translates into CASSLGPRIQQRADTQYF.

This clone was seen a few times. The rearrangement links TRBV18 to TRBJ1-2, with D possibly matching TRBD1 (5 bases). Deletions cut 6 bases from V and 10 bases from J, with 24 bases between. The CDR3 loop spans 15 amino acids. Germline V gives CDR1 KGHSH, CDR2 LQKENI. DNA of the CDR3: TGTGCCAGCTCGGACCAAGAATTAGTCGACAGCCTCTACACCTTC. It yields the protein CASSDQELVDSLYTF. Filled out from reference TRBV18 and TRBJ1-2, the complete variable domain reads NAGVMQNPRHLVRRRGQEARLRCSPMKGHSHVYWYRQLPEEGLKFMVYLQKENIIDESGMPKERFSAEFPKEGPSILRIQQVVRGDSAAYFCASSDQELVDSLYTFGSGTRLTVV.

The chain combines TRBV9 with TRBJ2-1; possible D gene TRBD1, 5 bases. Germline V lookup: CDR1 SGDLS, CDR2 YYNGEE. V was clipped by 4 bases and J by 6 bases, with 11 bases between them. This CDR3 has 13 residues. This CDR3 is CASSTRQFNEQFF. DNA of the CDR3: TGTGCCAGCAGCACCCGACAGTTCAATGAGCAGTTCTTC.

The DNA for the CDR3 is TGTGCCAGCAGCCAACTTCACACCCCTGAAGCTTTCTTT. Its translation is CASSQLHTPEAFF. The chain uses TRBV14 and TRBJ1-1; D ambiguous. CDR3 length: 13 amino acids. V was clipped by 2 bases and J by 6 bases, with 10 bases between them. CDR1 and CDR2 from the germline V gene are SGHDN and FVKESK.

CDR3 bases: TGTGCCAGCAGTGAACAGGGTTTGACTAATGAAAAACTGTTTTTT. It specifies CASSEQGLTNEKLFF. V and J are TRBV2 and TRBJ1-4, with a weak D call TRBD1 (5 bases). The germline V and J ends were trimmed by 2 bases and 2 bases, with 9 bases remaining between them. The germline V gene has CDR1 SNHLY and CDR2 FYNNEI. The CDR3 sequence is 15 residues long.

This CDR3 reads CATVPGDRVYGYTF. The DNA for the CDR3 is TGTGCCACTGTCCCCGGGGACAGGGTATATGGCTACACCTTC. The chain uses TRBV10-3 and TRBJ1-2; 9 bases map to TRBD1. Germline assignment: CDR1 ENHRY and CDR2 SYGVKD. The CDR3 runs to 14 residues. The J segment lost 5 bases and the V segment lost 10 bases, leaving 11 bases of the junction unmatched.

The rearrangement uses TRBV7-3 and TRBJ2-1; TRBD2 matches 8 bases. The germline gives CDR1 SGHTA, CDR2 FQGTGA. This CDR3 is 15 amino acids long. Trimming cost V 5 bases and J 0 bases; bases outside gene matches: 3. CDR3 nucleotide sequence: TGTGCCAGCAGCACAAGCGGGAGCTCCTACAATGAGCAGTTCTTC. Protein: CASSTSGSSYNEQFF.

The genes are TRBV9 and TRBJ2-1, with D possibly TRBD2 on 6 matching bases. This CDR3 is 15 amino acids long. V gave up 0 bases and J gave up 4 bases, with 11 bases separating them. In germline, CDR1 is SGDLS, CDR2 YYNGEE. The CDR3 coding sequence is TGTGCCAGCAGCGTAGGACTGGGAGGTTACAATGAGCAGTTCTTC. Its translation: CASSVGLGGYNEQFF.

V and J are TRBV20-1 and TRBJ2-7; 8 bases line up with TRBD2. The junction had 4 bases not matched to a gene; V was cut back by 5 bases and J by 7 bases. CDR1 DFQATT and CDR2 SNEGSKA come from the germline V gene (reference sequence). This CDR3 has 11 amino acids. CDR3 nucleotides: TGCAGTGCTGTTAGCGGGGTTGAGCAGTACTTC. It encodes CSAVSGVEQYF.

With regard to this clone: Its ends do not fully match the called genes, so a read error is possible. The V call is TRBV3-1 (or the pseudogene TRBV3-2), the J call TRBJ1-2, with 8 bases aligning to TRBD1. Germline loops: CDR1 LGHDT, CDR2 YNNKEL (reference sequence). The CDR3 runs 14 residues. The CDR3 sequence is CASSPTGGAYDYTF. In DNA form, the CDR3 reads TGTGCCAGCAGCCCCACAGGGGGTGCCTATGACTACACCTTC.

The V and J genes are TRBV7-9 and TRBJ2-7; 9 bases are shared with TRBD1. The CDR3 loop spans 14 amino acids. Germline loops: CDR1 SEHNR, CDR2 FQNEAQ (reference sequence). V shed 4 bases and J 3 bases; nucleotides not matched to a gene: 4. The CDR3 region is CASSSPGQGYEQYF. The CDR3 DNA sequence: TGTGCCAGCAGCTCTCCGGGACAGGGCTACGAGCAGTACTTC.

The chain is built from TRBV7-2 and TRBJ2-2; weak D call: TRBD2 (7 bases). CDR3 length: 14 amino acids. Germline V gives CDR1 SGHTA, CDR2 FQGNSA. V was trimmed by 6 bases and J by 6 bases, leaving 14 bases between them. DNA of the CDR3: TGTGCCAGCAGGGGGGGGGCGCTGGCCGGGGAGCTGTTTTTT. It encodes CASRGGALAGELFF.

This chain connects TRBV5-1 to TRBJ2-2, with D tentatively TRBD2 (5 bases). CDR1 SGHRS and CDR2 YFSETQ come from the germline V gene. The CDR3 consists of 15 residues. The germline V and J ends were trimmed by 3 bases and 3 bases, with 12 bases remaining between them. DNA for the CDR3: TGCGCCAGCAGCTCGGGTCCCGGGGACACCGGGGAGCTGTTTTTT. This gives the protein CASSSGPGDTGELFF.

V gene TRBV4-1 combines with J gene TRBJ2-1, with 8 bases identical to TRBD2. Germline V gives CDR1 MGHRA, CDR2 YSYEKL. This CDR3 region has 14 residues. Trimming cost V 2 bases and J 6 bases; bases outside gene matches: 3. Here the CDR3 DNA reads TGCGCCAGCAGCCAATGGACTAGCCGCAATGAGCAGTTCTTC. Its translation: CASSQWTSRNEQFF.

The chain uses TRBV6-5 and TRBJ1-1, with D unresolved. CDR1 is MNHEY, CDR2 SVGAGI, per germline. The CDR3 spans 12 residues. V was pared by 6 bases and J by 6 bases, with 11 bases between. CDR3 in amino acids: CASRDAIPEAFF. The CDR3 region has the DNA TGTGCCAGCAGAGATGCTATCCCTGAAGCTTTCTTT.

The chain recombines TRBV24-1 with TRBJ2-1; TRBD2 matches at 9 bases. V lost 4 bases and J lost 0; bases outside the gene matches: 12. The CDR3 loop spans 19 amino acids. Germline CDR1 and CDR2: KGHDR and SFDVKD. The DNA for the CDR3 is TGTGCCACCAGTGACCGCTCCACTCTAGCGGGAAGCTCCTACAATGAGCAGTTCTTC. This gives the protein CATSDRSTLAGSSYNEQFF.

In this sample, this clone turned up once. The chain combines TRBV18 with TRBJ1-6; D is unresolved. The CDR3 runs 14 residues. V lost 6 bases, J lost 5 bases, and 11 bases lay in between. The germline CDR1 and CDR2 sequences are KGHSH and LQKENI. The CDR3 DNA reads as TGTGCCAGCTCCCCAACCAGGAATAATTCACCCCTCCACTTT. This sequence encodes CASSPTRNNSPLHF.

CDR3 nucleotides: TGTGCCACGGGGCGGGAGGGTCGTTACAATGAGCAGTTCTTC. The encoded protein is CATGREGRYNEQFF. V and J are TRBV10-3 and TRBJ2-1; 9 bases fit TRBD2. Germline lookup yields CDR1 ENHRY and CDR2 SYGVKD. Unmatched junction bases numbered 8, after V lost 10 bases and J lost 4 bases. The CDR3 totals 14 residues.

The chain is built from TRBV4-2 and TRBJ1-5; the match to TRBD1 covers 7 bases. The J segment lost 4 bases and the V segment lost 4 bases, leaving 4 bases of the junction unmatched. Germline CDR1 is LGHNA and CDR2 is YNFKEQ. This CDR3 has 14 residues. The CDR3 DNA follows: TGTGCCAGCAGCCCCGGGACAGATAATCAGCCCCAGCATTTT. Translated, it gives CASSPGTDNQPQHF.

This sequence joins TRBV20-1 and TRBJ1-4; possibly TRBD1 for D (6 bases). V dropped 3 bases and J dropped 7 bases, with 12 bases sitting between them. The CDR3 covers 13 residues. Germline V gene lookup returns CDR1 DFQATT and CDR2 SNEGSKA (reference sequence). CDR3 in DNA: TGCAGTGCTAGTGTCACAGGGATTGAAAAACTGTTTTTT. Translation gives CSASVTGIEKLFF.

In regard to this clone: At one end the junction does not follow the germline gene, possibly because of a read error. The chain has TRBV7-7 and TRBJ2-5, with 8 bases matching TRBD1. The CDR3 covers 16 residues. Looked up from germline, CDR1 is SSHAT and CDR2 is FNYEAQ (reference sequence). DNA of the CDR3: TGTGCTAGCAGCTTAGGCCGGACAGGGATGGAAGAGACCCAGTACTTC. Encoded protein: CASSLGRTGMEETQYF. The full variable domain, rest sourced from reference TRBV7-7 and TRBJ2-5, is GAGVSQSPRYKVTKRGQDVTLRCDPISSHATLYWYQQALGQGPEFLTYFNYEAQPDKSGLPSDRFSAERPEGSISTLTIQRTEQRDSAMYRCASSLGRTGMEETQYFGPGTRLLVL.

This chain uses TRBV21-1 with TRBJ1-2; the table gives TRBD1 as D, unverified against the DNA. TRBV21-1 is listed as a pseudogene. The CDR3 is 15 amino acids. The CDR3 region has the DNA TGTGCCAGCAGCAAAGGGGACATTGATCAGGAAGGCTACACCTTC. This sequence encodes CASSKGDIDQEGYTF.

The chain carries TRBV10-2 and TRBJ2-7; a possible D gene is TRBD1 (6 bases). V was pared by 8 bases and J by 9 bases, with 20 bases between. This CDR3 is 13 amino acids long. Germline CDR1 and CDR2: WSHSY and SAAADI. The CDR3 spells CASSPQGRGGQYF. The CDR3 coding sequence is TGCGCCAGCTCCCCACAGGGCCGTGGTGGGCAGTACTTC.

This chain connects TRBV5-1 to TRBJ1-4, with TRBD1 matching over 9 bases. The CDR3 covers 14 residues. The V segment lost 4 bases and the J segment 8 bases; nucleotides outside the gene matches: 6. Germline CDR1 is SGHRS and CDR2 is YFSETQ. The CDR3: CASSEGQGVEKLFF. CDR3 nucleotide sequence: TGCGCCAGCAGCGAGGGACAGGGAGTGGAAAAACTGTTTTTT.

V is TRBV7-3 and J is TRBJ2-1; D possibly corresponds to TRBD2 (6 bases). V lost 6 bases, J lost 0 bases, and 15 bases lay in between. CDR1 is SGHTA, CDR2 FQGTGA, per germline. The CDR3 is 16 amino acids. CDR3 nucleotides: TGTGCCAGCAGTTCCACAAGCGGGCCCTCCTACAATGAGCAGTTCTTC. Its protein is CASSSTSGPSYNEQFF.

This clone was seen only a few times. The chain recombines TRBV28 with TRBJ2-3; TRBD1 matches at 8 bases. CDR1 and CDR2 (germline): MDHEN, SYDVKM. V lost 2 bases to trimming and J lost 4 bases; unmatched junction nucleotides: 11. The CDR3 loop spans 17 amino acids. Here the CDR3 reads CASSLEFGQGAADTQYF. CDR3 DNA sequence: TGTGCCAGCAGTTTAGAGTTTGGCCAGGGGGCCGCAGATACGCAGTATTTT.